This T cell receptor (beta chain) was identified during a study of shared clonotypes between healthy human individuals. Donors had no recently reported acute infections or vaccinations and were HIV-negative. All of the donors resided in Nashville, Tennessee, and each was a Caucasian adult. In the authors' methods: ImmunoSEQ sequences covered only the junction and lacked quality scores; filtering therefore differed. TCRdb's table, derived via immunoSEQ multiplex PCR, lists solely in-frame clones and lacks some. V and J calls and clone size come straight from that table; D and trimming were deduced from the DNA. The sample carries about half a million clones, almost 80% recorded once. CDR1 and CDR2 (germline): SQVTM, ANQGSEA. The CDR3 is made up of 14 amino acids. The germline V and J ends were trimmed by 7 bases and 5 bases, with 18 bases remaining between them.

Input material: PBMCs. The chain links TRBV29-1 to TRBJ2-1, with D possibly matching TRBD2 (5 bases). The receptor's source is a woman aged 40 to 49 in good health. Some clones in this sample may be carry-over from other donors' samples. The CDR3 nucleotides read TGCAGCGCCGCCCGGGGAGAGTGGGACAATGAGCAGTTCTTC. Protein sequence: CSAARGEWDNEQFF.